This T cell receptor (beta chain) was recorded in a study of radiotherapy plus CTLA-4 blockade in lung cancer. This CDR3 comprises 15 residues. Per germline, CDR1 SGHRS and CDR2 YFSETQ. J gave up 6 bases and V 0 bases, and 5 bases lay outside the gene matches. Produced via immunoSEQ multiplex PCR; TCRdb's table is partial and in-frame only. The sample consists of roughly 110,000 clones, approximately 77% of them appearing once. Worth noting for this clone: Other nucleotide sequences in the sample specify the same CDR3.

This receptor was obtained from a human donor with non-small cell lung cancer that progressed on radiotherapy plus ipilimumab. Some clones in this sample may be carry-over from other donors' samples. The sequenced sample was peripheral blood, obtained from a patient treated with radiotherapy plus ipilimumab. V is TRBV5-1 and J is TRBJ2-1; 8 positions agree with TRBD2. In DNA, the CDR3 is TGCGCCAGCAGCTTGGGGGCGGGGGGACTCAATGAGCAGTTCTTC. Its protein is CASSLGAGGLNEQFF.